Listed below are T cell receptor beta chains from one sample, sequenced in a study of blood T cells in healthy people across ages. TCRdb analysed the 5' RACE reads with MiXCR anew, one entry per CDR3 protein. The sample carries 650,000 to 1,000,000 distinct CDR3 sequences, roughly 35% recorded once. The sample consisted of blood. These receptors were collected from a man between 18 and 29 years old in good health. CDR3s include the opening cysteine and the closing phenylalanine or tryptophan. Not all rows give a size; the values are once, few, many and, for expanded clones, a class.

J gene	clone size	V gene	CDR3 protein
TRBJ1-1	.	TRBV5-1	CASSLDGYTEAFF
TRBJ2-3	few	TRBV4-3	CASSQEATPGDTQYF
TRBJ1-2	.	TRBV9	CASSVEAYGYTF
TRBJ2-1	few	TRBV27	CASSFTSGGALDEQFF
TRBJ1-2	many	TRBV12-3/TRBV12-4	CASSFIPAEGYTF
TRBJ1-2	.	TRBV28	CASSLGVWTGHGYTF
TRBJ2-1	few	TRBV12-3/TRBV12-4	CATRDRVNEQFF
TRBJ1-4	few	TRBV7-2	CASSLVGGLDEKLFF
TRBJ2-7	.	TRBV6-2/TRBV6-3	CASSRDRGGEQYF
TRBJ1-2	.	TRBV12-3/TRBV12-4	CASSFRRTGGATYGYTF
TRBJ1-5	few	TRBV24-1	CATSDPGEVNQPQHF
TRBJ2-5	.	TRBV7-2	CASSPGRTPETQYF
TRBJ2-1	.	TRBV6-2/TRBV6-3	CASSYSPSGGPDEQFF
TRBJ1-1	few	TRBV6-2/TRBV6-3	CASSYPLRLGGNTEAFF
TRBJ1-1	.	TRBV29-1	CSVEGTGMNTEAFF
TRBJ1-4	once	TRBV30	CAWSVWEKLFF
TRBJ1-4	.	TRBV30	CAWSVGVGALGKLFF
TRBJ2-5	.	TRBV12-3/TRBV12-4	CASSRGLATYQETQYF
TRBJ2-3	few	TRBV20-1	CSARLAGVPDTQYF
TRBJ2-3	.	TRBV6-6	CASSYSGQGTDTQYF
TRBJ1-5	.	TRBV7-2	CASSLARTIKKGNQPQHF
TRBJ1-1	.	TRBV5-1	CASSLDMENTEAFF
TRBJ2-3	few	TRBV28	CASSFGAGPPTDTQYF
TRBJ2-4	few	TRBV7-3	CASSLGLAGGGKNIQYF
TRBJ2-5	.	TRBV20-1	CSTQTRDTIQETQYF
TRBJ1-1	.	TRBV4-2	CASSRGTGKTEAFF
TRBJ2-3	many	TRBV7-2	CASSFSRTDTQYF
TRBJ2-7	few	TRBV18	CASSPKAALSYEQYF
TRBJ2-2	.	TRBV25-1	CASGQGLGTGELFF
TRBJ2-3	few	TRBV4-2	CASSQGTLDTDTQYF
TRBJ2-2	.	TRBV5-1	CASSFARQGDTGELFF
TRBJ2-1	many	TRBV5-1	CASSPTVGGVDNEQFF
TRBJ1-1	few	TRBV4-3	CASSQDPGANTEAFF
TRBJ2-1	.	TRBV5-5	CASIAGIYNEQFF
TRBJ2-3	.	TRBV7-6	CASSLEGSADTQYF
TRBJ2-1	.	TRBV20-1	CSASEAGGQSNEQFF
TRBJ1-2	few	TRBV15	CATSGANYGYTF
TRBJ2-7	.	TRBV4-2	CASSQSARLNIYEQYF
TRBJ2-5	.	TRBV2	CASSVGLGPNEQYF
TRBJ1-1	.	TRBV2	CASSENSYTEAFF
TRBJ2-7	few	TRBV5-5	CASSWTSGNREQYF
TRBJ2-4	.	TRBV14	CASSHPQGRIQYF
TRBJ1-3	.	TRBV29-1	CSVDPVGSGNTIYF
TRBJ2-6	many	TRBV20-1	CSAVDRAGANVLTF
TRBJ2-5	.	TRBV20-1	CSARNSDRVGETQYF
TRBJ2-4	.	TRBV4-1	CASSQISGVFKNIQYF
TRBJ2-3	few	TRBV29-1	CSGRQGYTDTQYF
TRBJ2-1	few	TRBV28	CASTGRGLDNEQFF
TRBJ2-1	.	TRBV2	CASRPQRTSYNEQFF
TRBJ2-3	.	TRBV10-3	CAISESNGPDTQYF
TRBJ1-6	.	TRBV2	CASSVWDSYSPLHF
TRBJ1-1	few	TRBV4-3	CASSQELEDRRAFF
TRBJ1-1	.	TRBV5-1	CASSRGTATIGTEAFF
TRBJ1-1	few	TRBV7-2	CASSQSQRVVEAFF
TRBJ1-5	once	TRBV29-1	CSPTGTSNQPQHF
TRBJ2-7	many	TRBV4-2	CASSRPGLRAYEQYF
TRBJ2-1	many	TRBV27	CASRSGRTDPYNEQFF
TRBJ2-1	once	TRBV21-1	CASSKADQGGMGNEQFF
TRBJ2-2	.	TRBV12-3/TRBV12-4	CASSSRDRAGELFF
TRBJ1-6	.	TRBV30	CAWKGQENSPLHF